Listed below are T cell receptor beta chains from one sample, sequenced in a study of blood T cell repertoires in COVID-19. Data came from immunoSEQ multiplex PCR; TCRdb stores just in-frame clones and leaves some out. The repertoire holds 70,000 to 100,000 clones, with 88% as singletons. The source material was peripheral blood. These receptors were taken from a woman aged 80 or older with active COVID-19. Each CDR3 is given with its conserved first and last residue. D genes are given only for firm matches. A row's size may be missing; if present it is once, few, many or a size class.

abundance	v_gene	j_gene	d_gene	CDR3nt	CDR3aa
-	TRBV9	TRBJ2-5	-	TGTGCCAGCACCCGGAGGCTACAAGAGACCCAGTACTTC	CASTRRLQETQYF
-	TRBV21-1	TRBJ2-6	-	TGTGCCAGCAGCAATGCGGGAGGGCAATCTCCCCACACCTCTGGGGCCAACGTCCTGACTTTC	CASSNAGGQSPHTSGANVLTF
-	TRBV7-2	TRBJ2-5	TRBD2	TGTGCCAGCAGCTTAGGACTAGCGCAAGAGACCCAGTACTTC	CASSLGLAQETQYF
-	TRBV3-1/TRBV3-2	TRBJ1-3	-	TGTGCCAGCAGCCTGAGCGGGGGCGGAAACACCATATATTTT	CASSLSGGGNTIYF
-	TRBV10-3	TRBJ2-1	TRBD2	TGTGCCATCAGCCATAGTCCCGGGACTAGGCGGGTTAACAATGAGCAGTTCTTC	CAISHSPGTRRVNNEQFF
once	TRBV5-6	TRBJ2-7	-	TGTGCCAGCAGCTTGCGCCGGGGCTACGAGCAGTACTTC	CASSLRRGYEQYF
-	TRBV27	TRBJ2-1	-	TGTGCCAGCAGTTCATTGGTGAGCGTCACCTACAATGAGCAGTTCTTC	CASSSLVSVTYNEQFF
-	TRBV2	TRBJ2-7	TRBD1	TGTGCCAGCAGCGGTGACAGGGCCGACGAGCAGTACTTC	CASSGDRADEQYF
-	TRBV6-5	TRBJ2-1	-	TGTGCCAGCAGTCCCCCGGGGTGGTCCAACCATGAGCAGTTCTTC	CASSPPGWSNHEQFF
-	TRBV27	TRBJ2-1	TRBD2	TGTGCCAGCAGTTTATTTGGTCCTGGGACTAGCGGGATGTTCCATGAGCAGTTCTTC	CASSLFGPGTSGMFHEQFF
-	TRBV3-1/TRBV3-2	TRBJ1-5	-	TGTGCCAGCAGCCAAGAAGGGGGCAATCAGCCCCAGCATTTT	CASSQEGGNQPQHF
-	TRBV16	TRBJ1-6	-	TGTGCCAGCAGCCAATCTCGGGGTTCACCCCTCCACTTT	CASSQSRGSPLHF
-	TRBV2	TRBJ2-7	-	TGTGCCAGCAGAACTAGCTCCCGCGAGCAGTACTTC	CASRTSSREQYF
-	TRBV5-4	TRBJ2-7	TRBD2	TGTGCCAGCAGCTTAAGCGGGAGGAGAGAGGAGCAGTACTTC	CASSLSGRREEQYF
once	TRBV7-9	TRBJ2-1	-	TGTGCCAGCAGCCGACCGGGAGCCTACAATGAGCAGTTCTTC	CASSRPGAYNEQFF
-	TRBV9	TRBJ1-1	TRBD1	TGTGCCAGCAGCGTAGATGATGTCGGACAGGGCTTTGAAGCTTTCTTT	CASSVDDVGQGFEAFF
-	TRBV15	TRBJ2-7	-	TGTGCCACCAGCAGAGGGCCGGCAGGGCTCTCCTACGAGCAGTACTTC	CATSRGPAGLSYEQYF
-	TRBV5-1	TRBJ2-1	TRBD2	TGCGCCAGCAGCTTGGAACTAGCGGGAGGGCCCTATGAGCAGTTCTTC	CASSLELAGGPYEQFF
-	TRBV7-3	TRBJ2-6	-	TGTGCCAGCAGCTTAAATGGTAGGGGGTCTCCACCCTCTGGGGCCAACGTCCTGACTTTC	CASSLNGRGSPPSGANVLTF
-	TRBV28	TRBJ2-3	-	TGTGCCAGCAGTTTGGGAGTTACAGATACGCAGTATTTT	CASSLGVTDTQYF
-	TRBV7-2	TRBJ1-6	-	TGTGCCAGCAGCCCCGCCGGGGGGCGCGTCAGTTCACCCCTCCACTTT	CASSPAGGRVSSPLHF
once	TRBV5-1	TRBJ2-5	-	TGCGCCAGCAGCCTCGGGACTGACGGCCCCCAGTACTTC	CASSLGTDGPQYF
-	TRBV19	TRBJ2-5	-	TGTGCCAGTGGATACCGGGGGCAAGAGACCCAGTACTTC	CASGYRGQETQYF
-	TRBV28	TRBJ1-2	-	TGTGCCAGCAGTTTAAAACAGGGACGGGGCTACACCTTC	CASSLKQGRGYTF
-	TRBV11-1	TRBJ2-7	-	TGTGCCAGCAAGGCGGACAGCTCCTACGAGCAGTACTTC	CASKADSSYEQYF
-	TRBV5-5	TRBJ2-1	TRBD2	TGTGCCAGCAGCCTTAGACTACTAGCGGGAGGTTACAATGAGCAGTTCTTC	CASSLRLLAGGYNEQFF
-	TRBV2	TRBJ2-5	TRBD2	TGTGCCAGCGAGCGGGAGATCGTGGAGACCCAGTACTTC	CASEREIVETQYF
-	TRBV7-2	TRBJ1-5	-	TGTGCCAGCAGCTTATACCAGGGCAGCAATCAGCCCCAGCATTTT	CASSLYQGSNQPQHF
-	TRBV6-5	TRBJ2-4	-	TGTGCCAGCAGTTACGAGGGTTCGGTCAGCCGAATGTACTTC	CASSYEGSVSRMYF
-	TRBV7-9	TRBJ2-1	TRBD2	TGTGCCAGCAGCGCCAAACGGGCGGGAGGGCCGCGTGAGCAGTTCTTC	CASSAKRAGGPREQFF
-	TRBV3-1/TRBV3-2	TRBJ2-7	TRBD1	TGTGCCAGCAGCCAGGGACAGGGGTCCTCCTACGAGCAGTACTTC	CASSQGQGSSYEQYF
-	TRBV2	TRBJ2-7	-	TGTGCCAGCAGTGTGAACAGGCAGAACGAGCAGTACTTC	CASSVNRQNEQYF
-	TRBV6-2/TRBV6-3	TRBJ1-1	TRBD1	TGTGCCAGCAGCGAGACAGGGGAAGCTTTCTTT	CASSETGEAFF
-	TRBV6-5	TRBJ2-7	-	TGTGCCAGCAGGGCTCAATACTACGAGCAGTACTTC	CASRAQYYEQYF
-	TRBV12-3/TRBV12-4	TRBJ2-1	-	TGTGCCAGCAGACATAGTAGGAGTCATGAGCAGTTCTTC	CASRHSRSHEQFF
-	TRBV7-2	TRBJ2-7	-	TGTGCCAGCAGCTTAGCTGCCGGGAGAAGGTGGGAGCAGTACTTC	CASSLAAGRRWEQYF
-	TRBV7-2	TRBJ2-7	TRBD2	TGTGCCAGCAGCCCTCCGGGACTAGTCTACGAGCAGTACTTC	CASSPPGLVYEQYF
-	TRBV30	TRBJ2-1	TRBD2	TGTGCCTGGAGGACAGGACTAGCGAGCTACAATGAGCAGTTCTTC	CAWRTGLASYNEQFF
-	TRBV3-1/TRBV3-2	TRBJ1-3	TRBD1	TGTGCCAGCAGCCGAAGGACAGGGGGCTCTGGAAACACCATATATTTT	CASSRRTGGSGNTIYF
-	TRBV6-7	TRBJ2-3	TRBD2	TGTGCCGGTAACTCGAGCGGGAGGAAGGCAGATACGCAGTATTTT	CAGNSSGRKADTQYF